Given below is one T cell receptor (beta chain) in context. Sequencing used immunoSEQ multiplex PCR; TCRdb keeps in-frame clones, though not all of them. Here the sample spans some 70,000 clones, about 83% being singletons. The data originate from a study of control samples from healthy donors and cancer patients. Germline CDR1 and CDR2: SGHRS and YFSETQ. This CDR3 is built from 12 residues. The trim removed 7 bases at V and 10 bases at J, leaving 2 bases unmatched. The rearrangement joins TRBV5-1 to TRBJ1-6; 10 bases fit TRBD1. The TCR originated in a man between 60 and 75 years old in good health. Input material: blood. CDR3 nucleotide sequence: TGCGCCAGCGGGACAGGGGACTCACCCCTCCACTTT. Translated: CASGTGDSPLHF.